The clone carrying this T cell receptor (beta chain) was observed once. This record belongs to a study of blood T cell repertoires in COVID-19. V dropped 4 bases and J dropped 2 bases, with 18 bases sitting between them. Per the germline V gene, CDR1 is SGHRS and CDR2 is YFSETQ. This CDR3 has 17 residues. Recruits, aged roughly 18 to 100 years, lived in 24 US areas. Cohort assignment relied on participant-reported clinical history. Two consecutive negative NP/OP PCR tests, clearance, or resolved symptoms defined Cohort 3 recovery. In the authors' workflow: Amplification of reference gene primers was used by the study to estimate nucleated cell counts. Sequenced by immunoSEQ multiplex PCR; TCRdb stores in-frame clones only, minus some. Clone size and the V and J calls come from that table; the DNA yielded D and trimming. The sample lists 200,000 or so clones, approximately 84% seen once, with less than 9.5% in the top ten.

Source material: PBMCs or T cells enriched from blood (not recorded which). The source is a man aged 40-55 years who had recovered from COVID-19. The chain is built from TRBV5-1 and TRBJ1-4, with D perhaps matching TRBD1 (6 bases). The CDR3 bases are TGCGCCAGCAGCCTCCGCTCACAGGGAACGACTAATGAAAAACTGTTTTTT. Its translation: CASSLRSQGTTNEKLFF.